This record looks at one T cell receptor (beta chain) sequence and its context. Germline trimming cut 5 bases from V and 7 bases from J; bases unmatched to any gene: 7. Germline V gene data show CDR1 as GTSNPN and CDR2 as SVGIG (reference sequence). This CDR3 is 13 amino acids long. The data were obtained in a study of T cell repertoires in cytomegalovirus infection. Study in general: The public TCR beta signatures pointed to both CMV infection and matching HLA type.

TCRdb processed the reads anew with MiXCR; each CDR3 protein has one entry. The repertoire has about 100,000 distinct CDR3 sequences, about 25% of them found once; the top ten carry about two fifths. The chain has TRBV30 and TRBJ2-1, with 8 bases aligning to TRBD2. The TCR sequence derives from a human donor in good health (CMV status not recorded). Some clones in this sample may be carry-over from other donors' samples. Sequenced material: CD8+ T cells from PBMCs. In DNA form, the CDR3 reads TGTGCCTGGGACATCGGGGGGGCGAATGAGCAGTTCTTC. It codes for CAWDIGGANEQFF. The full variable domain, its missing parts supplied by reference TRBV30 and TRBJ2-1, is SQTIHQWPATLVQPVGSPLSLECTVEGTSNPNLYWYRQAAGRGLQLLFYSVGIGQISSEVPQNLSASRPQDRQFILSSKKLLLSDSGFYLCAWDIGGANEQFFGPGTRLTVL.